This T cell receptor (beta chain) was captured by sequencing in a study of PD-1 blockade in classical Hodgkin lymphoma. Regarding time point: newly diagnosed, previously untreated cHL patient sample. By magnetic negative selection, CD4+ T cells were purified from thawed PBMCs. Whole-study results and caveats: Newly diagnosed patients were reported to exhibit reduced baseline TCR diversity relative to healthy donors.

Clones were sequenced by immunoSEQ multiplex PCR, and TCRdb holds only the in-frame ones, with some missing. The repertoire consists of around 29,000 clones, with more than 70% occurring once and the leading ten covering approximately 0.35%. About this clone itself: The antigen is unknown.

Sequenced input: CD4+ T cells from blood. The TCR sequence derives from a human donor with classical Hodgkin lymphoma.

The CDR3 spells CASSATSTDTQYF. CDR3 bases: TGTGCCAGCAGCGCTACTAGCACAGATACGCAGTATTTT. This chain links TRBV9 with TRBJ2-3; no reliable D call. V lost 3 bases to trimming and J lost 0 bases, with 5 bases between them. CDR3 length: 13 residues. Germline V gives CDR1 SGDLS, CDR2 YYNGEE. Combining the CDR3 with reference TRBV9 and TRBJ2-3 gives the whole variable domain DSGVTQTPKHLITATGQRVTLRCSPRSGDLSVYWYQQSLDQGLQFLIQYYNGEERAKGNILERFSAQQFPDLHSELNLSSLELGDSALYFCASSATSTDTQYFGPGTRLTVL.